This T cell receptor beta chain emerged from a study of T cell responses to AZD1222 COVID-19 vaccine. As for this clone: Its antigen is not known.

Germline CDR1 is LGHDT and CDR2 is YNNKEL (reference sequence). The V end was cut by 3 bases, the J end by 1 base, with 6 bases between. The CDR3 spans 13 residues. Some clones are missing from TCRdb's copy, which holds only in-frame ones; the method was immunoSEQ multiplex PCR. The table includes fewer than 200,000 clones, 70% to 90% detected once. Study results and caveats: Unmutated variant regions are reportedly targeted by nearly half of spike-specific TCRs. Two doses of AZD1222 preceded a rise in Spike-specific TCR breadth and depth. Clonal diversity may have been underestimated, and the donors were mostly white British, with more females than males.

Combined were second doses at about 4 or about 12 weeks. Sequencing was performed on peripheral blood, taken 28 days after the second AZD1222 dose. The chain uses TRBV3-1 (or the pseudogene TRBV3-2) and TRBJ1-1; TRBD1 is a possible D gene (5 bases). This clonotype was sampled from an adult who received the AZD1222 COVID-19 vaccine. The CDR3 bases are TGTGCCAGCAGCCATGGACAGAACACTGAAGCTTTCTTT. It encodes CASSHGQNTEAFF.